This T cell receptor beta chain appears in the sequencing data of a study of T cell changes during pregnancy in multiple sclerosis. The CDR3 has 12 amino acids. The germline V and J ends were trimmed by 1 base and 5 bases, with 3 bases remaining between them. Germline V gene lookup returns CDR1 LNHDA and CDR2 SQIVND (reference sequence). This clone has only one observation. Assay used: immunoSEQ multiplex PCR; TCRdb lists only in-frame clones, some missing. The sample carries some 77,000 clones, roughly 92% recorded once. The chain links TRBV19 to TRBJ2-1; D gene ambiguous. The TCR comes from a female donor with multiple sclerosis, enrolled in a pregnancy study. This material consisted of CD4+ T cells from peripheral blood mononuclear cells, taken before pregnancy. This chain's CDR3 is CASSIADNEQFF. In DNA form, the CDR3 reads TGTGCCAGTAGTATAGCCGACAATGAGCAGTTCTTC. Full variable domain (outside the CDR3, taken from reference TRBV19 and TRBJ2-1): DGGITQSPKYLFRKEGQNVTLSCEQNLNHDAMYWYRQDPGQGLRLIYYSQIVNDFQKGDIAEGYSVSREKKESFPLTVTSAQKNPTAFYLCASSIADNEQFFGPGTRLTVL.